This T cell receptor (beta chain) was obtained from a study of CD4 T cells in relation to SARS-CoV-2 and coronaviruses (dated by TCRdb to the early 2020s). About the full investigation: The ViraFEST assay cultured PBMCs with antigen for roughly nine days, then sequenced TCR beta CDR3s to find antigen-specific clonal expansions. Of the 12 convalescent patients, 8 were male and 4 were female, and two of the subjects were Hispanic. At the level of individual TCR clonotypes, the study evaluated whether memory CD4+ T cells crossreact between the spike proteins of SARS-CoV-2 and those of common cold coronaviruses. The full convalescent cohort of roughly eleven patients had a median age of roughly 35 years, ranging from about 20 to 80 years. For other donors in the study, expansion assays were sequenced with a different, Illumina-based TCR-beta assay. HLA restriction was mapped for shared crossreactive spike epitopes using patient-derived lymphoblastoid cell lines. The Adaptive Biotechnologies TCR-sequencing kit was used to sequence samples from a few pre-COVID donors and the naive versus memory experiments, while other data came from Illumina-based sequencing. Overall results and qualifications from the work: Because no donor provided both pre-pandemic and post-infection samples, tracing the source of pre-existing responses was limited. Small numbers of patients and of tested TCRs limited the study. Memory CD4+ clonotypes crossrecognizing SARS-CoV-2 and at least one common cold coronavirus spike were found in 50% to 80% of donors. Compared with monoreactive clones, crossreactive clones had significantly weaker SARS-CoV-2-driven expansion, a result consistent with antigenic imprinting. Naive versus memory sequencing indicated that memory recall responses, rather than primary responses primed during culture, are detected by the assay. Since the crossreactivity analysis centred on spike protein, crossreactivity against other viral proteins was not assessed.

To separate naive from memory CD4+ T cells, cryopreserved PBMCs first underwent CD4 enrichment and then EasySep naive CD4+ T cell enrichment. Sorted naive or memory CD4+ T cells (about 100,000) were grown at a 1:1 ratio with T cell-depleted PBMCs and CEF peptides for roughly eleven days. In general, every peptide culture condition was set up in three replicate wells. Ficoll-Paque PLUS gradient centrifugation was used to isolate PBMCs from leukapheresis product or whole blood. The PBMCs went either fresh into the expansion assay or into cryopreservation at -140 degrees C. The QIAamp Micro DNA Kit was used to extract genomic DNA from the CD4+ T cells. DNA from CEF-cultured naive and memory CD4+ T cells underwent immunoSEQ TCR-beta sequencing at survey level. The paper's data handling went like this. Preprocessing removed nonproductive sequences and CDR3s not starting with C, not ending with F or W, or shorter than 7 amino acids. Antigen-specific clonotypes were called with the MANAFEST web app, based on expansion relative to reference and other culture wells. A clone was considered positive if the clone showed significant expansion compared with the reference culture in 2 of 3 replicate wells at an FDR below 0.05. For a clone to be considered positive, significant expansion relative to all other tandem wells and an odds ratio above 5 were also required. Cultured and uncultured naive and memory CD4+ repertoires were searched for previously identified spike- and CEF-reactive CDR3s. CDR3 homology was quantified as pairwise Levenshtein distance, calculated with the stringdist R package after three terminal residues were trimmed from each end. The clones in this table, taken by TCRdb from immuneACCESS, are in-frame only. Not every clone is retained; where verified, under half of the shortfall comes from an unresolved V gene, and the cause of the rest is unknown. The V and J calls and clone size come from that table; D and trimming were worked out from the DNA. The sample table lists 37,000 or so clones, 82% of them with a count of one. Approximately 4.5% of the sample belongs to the ten largest clones.

This clone was detected only a few times. What this receptor recognizes is not known. The input lacks base qualities; no much larger clone sits a single base away. The CDR3 measures 16 amino acids from cysteine to phenylalanine. This entry keeps only the CDR3 DNA: 48 bases, framed from base 1. From a lookup of the germline V gene, CDR1 and CDR2 are SGHRS and YFSETQ. Relative to germline, V is 1 base shorter and J is 1 base shorter, with 11 bases between their ends. The sequence joins TRBV5-1 to TRBJ2-2, with the D gene not clear enough to name. The clonotype was recovered from an adult with COVID-19. Sequencing was carried out using naive CD4+ T cells from PBMCs, cultured in vitro. The label giving this sample's cell subset or site can be read as: naive CD4+ T cells isolated by negative enrichment. DNA sequence: TGCGCCAGCAGCTTGTATCCAGATTTGAACACCGGGGAGCTGTTTTTT. This codes for CASSLYPDLNTGELFF.